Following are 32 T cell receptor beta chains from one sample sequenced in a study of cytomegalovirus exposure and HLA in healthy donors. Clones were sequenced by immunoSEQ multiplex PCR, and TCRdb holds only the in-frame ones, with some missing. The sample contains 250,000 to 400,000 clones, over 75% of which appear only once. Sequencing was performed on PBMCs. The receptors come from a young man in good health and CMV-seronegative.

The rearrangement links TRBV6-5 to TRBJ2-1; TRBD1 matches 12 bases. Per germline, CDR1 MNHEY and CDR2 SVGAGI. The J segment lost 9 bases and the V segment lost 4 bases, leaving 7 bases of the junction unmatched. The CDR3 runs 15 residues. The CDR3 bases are TGTGCCAGCAGTTGGGACAGGGGGCAAACAAGTGAGCAGTTCTTC. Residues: CASSWDRGQTSEQFF.

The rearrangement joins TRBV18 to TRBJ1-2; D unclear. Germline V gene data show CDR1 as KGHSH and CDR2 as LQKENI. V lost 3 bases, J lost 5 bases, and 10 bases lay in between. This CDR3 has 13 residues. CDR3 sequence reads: CASSPNPGYGYTF. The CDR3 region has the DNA TGTGCCAGCTCACCTAACCCGGGGTATGGCTACACCTTC.

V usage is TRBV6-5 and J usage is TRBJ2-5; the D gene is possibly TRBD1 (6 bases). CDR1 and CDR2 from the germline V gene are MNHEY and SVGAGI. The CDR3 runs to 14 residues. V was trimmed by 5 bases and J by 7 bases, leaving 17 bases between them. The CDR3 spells CASSQTGTSGTQYF. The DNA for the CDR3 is TGTGCCAGCAGTCAAACCGGGACATCGGGGACCCAGTACTTC.

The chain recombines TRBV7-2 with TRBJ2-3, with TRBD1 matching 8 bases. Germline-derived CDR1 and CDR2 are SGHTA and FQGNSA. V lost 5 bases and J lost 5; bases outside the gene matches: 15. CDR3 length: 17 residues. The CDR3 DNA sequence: TGTGCCAGCAGCGCAACTTTCGCAGGGGGCGGGGTAGATACGCAGTATTTT. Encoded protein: CASSATFAGGGVDTQYF.

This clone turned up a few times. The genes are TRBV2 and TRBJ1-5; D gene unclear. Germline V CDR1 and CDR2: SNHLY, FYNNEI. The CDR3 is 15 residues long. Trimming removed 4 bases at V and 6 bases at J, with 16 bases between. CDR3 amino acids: CASSAEGGVGQPQHF. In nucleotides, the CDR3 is TGTGCCAGCAGTGCCGAGGGTGGGGTAGGTCAGCCCCAGCATTTT.

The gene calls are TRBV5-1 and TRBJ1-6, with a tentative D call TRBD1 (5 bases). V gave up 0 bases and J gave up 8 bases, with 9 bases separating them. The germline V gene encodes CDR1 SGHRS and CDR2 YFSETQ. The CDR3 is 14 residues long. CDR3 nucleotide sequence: TGCGCCAGCAGCTTGGACGGGGGGTATTCACCCCTCCACTTT. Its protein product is CASSLDGGYSPLHF.

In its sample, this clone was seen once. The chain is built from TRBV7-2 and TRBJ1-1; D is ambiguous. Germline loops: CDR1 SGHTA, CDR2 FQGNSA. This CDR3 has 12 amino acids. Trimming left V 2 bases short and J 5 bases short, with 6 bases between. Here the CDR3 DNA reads TGTGCCAGCAGCTTATCACGGACTGAAGCTTTCTTT. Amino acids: CASSLSRTEAFF. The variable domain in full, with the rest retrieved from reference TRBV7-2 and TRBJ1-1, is GAGVSQSPSNKVTEKGKDVELRCDPISGHTALYWYRQSLGQGLEFLIYFQGNSAPDKSGLPSDRFSAERTGGSVSTLTIQRTQQEDSAVYLCASSLSRTEAFFGQGTRLTVV.

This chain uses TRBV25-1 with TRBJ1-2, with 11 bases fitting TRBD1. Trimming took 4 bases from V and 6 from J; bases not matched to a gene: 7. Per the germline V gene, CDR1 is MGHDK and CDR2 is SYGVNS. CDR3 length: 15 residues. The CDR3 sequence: CASSARTGGGDGYTF. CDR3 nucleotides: TGTGCCAGCAGTGCCCGGACAGGGGGCGGCGATGGCTACACCTTC.

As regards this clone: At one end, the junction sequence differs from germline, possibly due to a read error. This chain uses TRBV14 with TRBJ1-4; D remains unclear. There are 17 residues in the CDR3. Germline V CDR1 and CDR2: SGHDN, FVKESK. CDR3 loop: CASSRGSRAERREQLFF. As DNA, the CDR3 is TGTGCCAGCAGCCGCGGGAGCCGGGCAGAAAGACGTGAACAACTGTTTTTT.

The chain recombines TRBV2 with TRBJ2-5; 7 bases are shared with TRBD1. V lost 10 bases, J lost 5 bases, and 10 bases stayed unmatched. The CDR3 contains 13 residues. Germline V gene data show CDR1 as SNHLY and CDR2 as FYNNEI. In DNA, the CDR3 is TGTGCCACCCGTAAGGGGGCGGGTGAGACCCAGTACTTC. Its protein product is CATRKGAGETQYF.

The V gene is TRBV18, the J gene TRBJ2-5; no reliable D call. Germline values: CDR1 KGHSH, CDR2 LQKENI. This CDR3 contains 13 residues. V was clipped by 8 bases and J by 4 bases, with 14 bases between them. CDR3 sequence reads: CASQPGLSETQYF. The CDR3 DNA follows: TGTGCCAGCCAACCCGGTCTGTCAGAGACCCAGTACTTC.

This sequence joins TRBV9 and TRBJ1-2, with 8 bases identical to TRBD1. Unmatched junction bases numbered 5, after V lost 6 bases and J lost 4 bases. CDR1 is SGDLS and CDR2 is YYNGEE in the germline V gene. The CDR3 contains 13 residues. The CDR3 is CASTVTGGYGYTF. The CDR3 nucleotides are TGTGCCAGCACCGTCACAGGGGGCTATGGCTACACCTTC.

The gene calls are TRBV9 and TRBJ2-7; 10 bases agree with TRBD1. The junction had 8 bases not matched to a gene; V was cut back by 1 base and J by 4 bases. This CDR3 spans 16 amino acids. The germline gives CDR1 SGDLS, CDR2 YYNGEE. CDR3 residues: CASSVRQGAFLYEQYF. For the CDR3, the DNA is TGTGCCAGCAGCGTACGACAGGGGGCTTTCTTGTACGAGCAGTACTTC.

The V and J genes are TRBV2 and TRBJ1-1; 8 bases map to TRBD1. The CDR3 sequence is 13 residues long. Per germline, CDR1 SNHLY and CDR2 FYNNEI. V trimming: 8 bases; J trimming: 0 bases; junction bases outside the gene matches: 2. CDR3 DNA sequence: TGTGCCAGCTCAGGGGGCTTGAACACTGAAGCTTTCTTT. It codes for CASSGGLNTEAFF.

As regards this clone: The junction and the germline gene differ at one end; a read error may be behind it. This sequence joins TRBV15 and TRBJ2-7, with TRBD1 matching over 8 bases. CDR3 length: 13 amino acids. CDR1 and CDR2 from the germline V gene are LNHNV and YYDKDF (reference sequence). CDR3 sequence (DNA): TGTGCCACCAGCAGAGAATTAGAGACAGGGGACGTCTTC. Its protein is CATSRELETGDVF.

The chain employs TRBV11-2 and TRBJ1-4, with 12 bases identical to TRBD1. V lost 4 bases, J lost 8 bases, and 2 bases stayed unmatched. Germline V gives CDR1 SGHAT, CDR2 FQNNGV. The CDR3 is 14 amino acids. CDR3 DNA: TGTGCCAGCAGCTACGGGACAGGGGGCGAAAAACTGTTTTTT. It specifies CASSYGTGGEKLFF.

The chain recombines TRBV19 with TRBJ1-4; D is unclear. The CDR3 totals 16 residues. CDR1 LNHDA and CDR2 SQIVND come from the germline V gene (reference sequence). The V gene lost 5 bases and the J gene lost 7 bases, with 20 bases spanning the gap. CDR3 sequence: CASSPSDWAPFEKLFF. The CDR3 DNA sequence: TGTGCCAGTAGTCCCTCGGACTGGGCTCCTTTTGAAAAACTGTTTTTT.

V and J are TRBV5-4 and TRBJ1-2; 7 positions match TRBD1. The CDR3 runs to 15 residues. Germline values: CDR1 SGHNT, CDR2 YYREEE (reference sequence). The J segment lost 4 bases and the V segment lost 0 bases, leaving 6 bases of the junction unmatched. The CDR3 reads CASSLADRVFYGYTF. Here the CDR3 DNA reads TGTGCCAGCAGCTTGGCCGACAGGGTATTCTATGGCTACACCTTC.

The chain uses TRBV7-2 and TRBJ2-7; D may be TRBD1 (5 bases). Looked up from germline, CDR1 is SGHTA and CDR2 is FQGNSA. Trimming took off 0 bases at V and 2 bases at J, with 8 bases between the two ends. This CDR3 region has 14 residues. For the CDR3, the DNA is TGTGCCAGCAGCTTAGCGAGACAGACCTACGAGCAGTACTTC. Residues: CASSLARQTYEQYF.

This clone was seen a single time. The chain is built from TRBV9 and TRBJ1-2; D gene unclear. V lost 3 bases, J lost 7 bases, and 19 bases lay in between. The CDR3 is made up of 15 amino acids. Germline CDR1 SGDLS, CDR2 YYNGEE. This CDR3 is CASSADLGSKRGYTF. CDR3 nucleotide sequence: TGTGCCAGCAGCGCCGATCTAGGCAGCAAACGTGGCTACACCTTC.

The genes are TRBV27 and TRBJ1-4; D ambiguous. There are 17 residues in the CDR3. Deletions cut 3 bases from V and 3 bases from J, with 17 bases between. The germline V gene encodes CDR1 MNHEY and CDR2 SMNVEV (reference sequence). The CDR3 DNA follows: TGTGCCAGCAGTTTTAGTGGACTCCAATCCCCTAATGAAAAACTGTTTTTT. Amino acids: CASSFSGLQSPNEKLFF.

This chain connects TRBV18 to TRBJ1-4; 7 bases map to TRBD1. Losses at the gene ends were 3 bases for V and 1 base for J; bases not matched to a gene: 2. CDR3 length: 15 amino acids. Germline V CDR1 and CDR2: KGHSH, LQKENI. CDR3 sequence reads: CASSPQGVTNEKLFF. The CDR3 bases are TGTGCCAGCTCACCCCAGGGGGTAACTAATGAAAAACTGTTTTTT.

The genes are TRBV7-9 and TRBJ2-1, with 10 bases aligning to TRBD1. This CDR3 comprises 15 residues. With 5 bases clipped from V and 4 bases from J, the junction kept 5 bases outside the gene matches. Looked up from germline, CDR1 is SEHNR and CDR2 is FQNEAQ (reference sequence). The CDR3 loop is CASSEWTGGYNEQFF. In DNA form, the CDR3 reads TGTGCCAGCAGCGAGTGGACAGGGGGATACAATGAGCAGTTCTTC.

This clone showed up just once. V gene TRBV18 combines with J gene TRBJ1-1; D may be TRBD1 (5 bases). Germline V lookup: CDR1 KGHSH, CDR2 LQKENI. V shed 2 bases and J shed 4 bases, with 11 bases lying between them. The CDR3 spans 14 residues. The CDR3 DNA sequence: TGTGCCAGCTCACCAGGGGGGGGGTTCACTGAAGCTTTCTTT. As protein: CASSPGGGFTEAFF.

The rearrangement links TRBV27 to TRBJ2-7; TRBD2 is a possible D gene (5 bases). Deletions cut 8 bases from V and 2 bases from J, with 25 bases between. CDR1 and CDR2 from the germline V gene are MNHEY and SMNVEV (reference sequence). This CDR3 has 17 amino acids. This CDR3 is CASGPSGFLGSAYEQYF. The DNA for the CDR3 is TGTGCCAGCGGACCTTCGGGATTCCTTGGATCCGCCTACGAGCAGTACTTC.

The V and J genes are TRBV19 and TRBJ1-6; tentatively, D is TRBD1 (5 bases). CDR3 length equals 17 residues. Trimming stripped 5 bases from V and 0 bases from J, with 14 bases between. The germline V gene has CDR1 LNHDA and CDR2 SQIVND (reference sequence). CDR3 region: CASSGKGSGSYNSPLHF. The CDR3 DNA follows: TGTGCCAGTAGTGGGAAGGGGTCGGGCTCCTATAATTCACCCCTCCACTTT.

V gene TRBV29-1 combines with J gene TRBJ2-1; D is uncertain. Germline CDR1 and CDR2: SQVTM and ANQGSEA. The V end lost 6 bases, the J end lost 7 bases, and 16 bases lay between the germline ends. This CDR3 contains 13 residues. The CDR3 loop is CSVSTTPTNEQFF. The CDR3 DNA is TGCAGCGTCTCTACCACCCCGACTAATGAGCAGTTCTTC.

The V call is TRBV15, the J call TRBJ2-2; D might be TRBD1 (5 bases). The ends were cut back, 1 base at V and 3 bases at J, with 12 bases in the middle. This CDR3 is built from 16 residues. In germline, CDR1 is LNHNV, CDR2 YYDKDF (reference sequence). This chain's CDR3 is CATSRVGAGHTGELFF. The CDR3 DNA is TGTGCCACCAGCAGAGTTGGGGCAGGGCACACCGGGGAGCTGTTTTTT.

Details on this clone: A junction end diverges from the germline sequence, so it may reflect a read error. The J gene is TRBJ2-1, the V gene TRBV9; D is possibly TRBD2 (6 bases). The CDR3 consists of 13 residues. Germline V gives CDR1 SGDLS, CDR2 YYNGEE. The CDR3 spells CASSNSPGPGGIF. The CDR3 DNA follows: TGTGCCAGCAGCAACTCCCCAGGACCCGGGGGAATCTTC.

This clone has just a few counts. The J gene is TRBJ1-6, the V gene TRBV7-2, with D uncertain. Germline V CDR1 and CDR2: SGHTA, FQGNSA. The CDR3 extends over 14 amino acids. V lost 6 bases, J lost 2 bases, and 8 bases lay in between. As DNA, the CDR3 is TGTGCCAGCAGTCCGGTCCCCTATAATTCACCCCTCCACTTT. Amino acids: CASSPVPYNSPLHF.

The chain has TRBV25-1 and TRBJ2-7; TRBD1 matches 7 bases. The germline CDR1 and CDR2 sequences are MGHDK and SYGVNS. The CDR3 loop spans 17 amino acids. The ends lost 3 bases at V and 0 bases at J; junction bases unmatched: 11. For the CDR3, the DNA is TGTGCCAGCAGTGACCCATCGACAGGGTTAAGCTCCTACGAGCAGTACTTC. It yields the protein CASSDPSTGLSSYEQYF.

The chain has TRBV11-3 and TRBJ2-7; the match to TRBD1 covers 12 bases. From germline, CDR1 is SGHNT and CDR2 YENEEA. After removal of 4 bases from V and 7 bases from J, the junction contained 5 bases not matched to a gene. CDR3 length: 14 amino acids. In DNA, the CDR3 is TGTGCCAGCAGCTCCGGGACAGGGGGCGGTGAGCAGTACTTC. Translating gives CASSSGTGGGEQYF.